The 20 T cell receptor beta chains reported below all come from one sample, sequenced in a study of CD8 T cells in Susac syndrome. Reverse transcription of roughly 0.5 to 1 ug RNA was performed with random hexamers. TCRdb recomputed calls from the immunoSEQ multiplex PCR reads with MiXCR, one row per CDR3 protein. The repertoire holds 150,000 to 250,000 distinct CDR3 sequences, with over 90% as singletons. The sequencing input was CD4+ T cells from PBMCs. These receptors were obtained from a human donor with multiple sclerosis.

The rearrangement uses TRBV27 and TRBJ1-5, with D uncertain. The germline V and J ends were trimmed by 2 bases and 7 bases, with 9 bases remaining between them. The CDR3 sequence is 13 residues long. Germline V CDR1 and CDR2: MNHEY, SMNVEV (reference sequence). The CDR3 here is CASSLRGEQPQHF. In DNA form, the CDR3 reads TGTGCCAGCAGTTTACGGGGTGAACAGCCCCAGCATTTT.

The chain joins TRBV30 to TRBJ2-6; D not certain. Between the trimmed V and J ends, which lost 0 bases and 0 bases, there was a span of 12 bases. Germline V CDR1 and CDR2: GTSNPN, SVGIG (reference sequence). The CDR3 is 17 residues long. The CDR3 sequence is CAWSVGLDSSGANVLTF. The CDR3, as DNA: TGTGCCTGGAGTGTAGGGCTGGATAGCTCTGGGGCCAACGTCCTGACTTTC.

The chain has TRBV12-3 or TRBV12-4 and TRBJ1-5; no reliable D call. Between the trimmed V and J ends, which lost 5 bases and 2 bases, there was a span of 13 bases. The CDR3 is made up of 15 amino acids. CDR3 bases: TGTGCCAGCAGTCCCGGCTGGTCGGGCAATCAGCCCCAGCATTTT. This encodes CASSPGWSGNQPQHF.

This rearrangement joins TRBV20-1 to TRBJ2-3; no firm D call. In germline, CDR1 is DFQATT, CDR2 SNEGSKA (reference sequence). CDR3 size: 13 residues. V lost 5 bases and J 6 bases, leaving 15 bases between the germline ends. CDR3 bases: TGCAGTGCTTACAGCTTTGCCAGTGATACGCAGTATTTT. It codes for CSAYSFASDTQYF.

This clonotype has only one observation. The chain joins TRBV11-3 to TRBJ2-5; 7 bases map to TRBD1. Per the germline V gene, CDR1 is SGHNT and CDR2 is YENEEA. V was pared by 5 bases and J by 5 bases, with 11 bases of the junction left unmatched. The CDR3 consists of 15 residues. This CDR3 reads CASSNPGGTAETQYF. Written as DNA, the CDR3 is TGTGCCAGCAGCAACCCAGGTGGGACAGCGGAGACCCAGTACTTC. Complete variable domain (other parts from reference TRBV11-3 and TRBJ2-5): EAGVVQSPRYKIIEKKQPVAFWCNPISGHNTLYWYLQNLGQGPELLIRYENEEAVDDSQLPKDRFSAERLKGVDSTLKIQPAELGDSAVYLCASSNPGGTAETQYFGPGTRLLVL.

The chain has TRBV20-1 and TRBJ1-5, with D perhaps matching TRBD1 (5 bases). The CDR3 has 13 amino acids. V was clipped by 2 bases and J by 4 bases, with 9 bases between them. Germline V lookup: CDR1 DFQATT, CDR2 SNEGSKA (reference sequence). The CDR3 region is CSARMTANQPQHF. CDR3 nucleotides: TGCAGTGCTAGAATGACAGCGAATCAGCCCCAGCATTTT.

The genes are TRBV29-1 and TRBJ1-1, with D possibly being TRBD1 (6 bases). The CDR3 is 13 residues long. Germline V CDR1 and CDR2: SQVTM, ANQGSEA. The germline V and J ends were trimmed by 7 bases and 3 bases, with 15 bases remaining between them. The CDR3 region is CSGTSGVHTEAFF. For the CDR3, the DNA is TGCAGCGGTACGTCAGGGGTCCACACTGAAGCTTTCTTT.

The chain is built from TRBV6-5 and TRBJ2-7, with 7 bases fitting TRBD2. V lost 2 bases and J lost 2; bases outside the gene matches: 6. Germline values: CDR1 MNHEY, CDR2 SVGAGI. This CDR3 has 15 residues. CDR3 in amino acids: CASSYGGSRTYEQYF. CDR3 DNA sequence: TGTGCCAGCAGTTACGGCGGGAGTAGGACCTACGAGCAGTACTTC.

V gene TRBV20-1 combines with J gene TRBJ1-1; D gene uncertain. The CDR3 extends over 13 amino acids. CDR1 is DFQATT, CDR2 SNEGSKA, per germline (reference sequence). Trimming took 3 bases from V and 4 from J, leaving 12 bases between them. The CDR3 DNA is TGCAGTGCTAGGGGTCTGTCGATCACTGAAGCTTTCTTT. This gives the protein CSARGLSITEAFF.

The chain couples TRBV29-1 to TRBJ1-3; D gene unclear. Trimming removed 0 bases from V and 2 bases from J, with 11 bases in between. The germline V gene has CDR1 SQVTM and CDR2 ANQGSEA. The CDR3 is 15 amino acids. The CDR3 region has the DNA TGCAGCGTTGAAGATGTCGGGCTCCCTGGAAACACCATATATTTT. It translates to CSVEDVGLPGNTIYF.

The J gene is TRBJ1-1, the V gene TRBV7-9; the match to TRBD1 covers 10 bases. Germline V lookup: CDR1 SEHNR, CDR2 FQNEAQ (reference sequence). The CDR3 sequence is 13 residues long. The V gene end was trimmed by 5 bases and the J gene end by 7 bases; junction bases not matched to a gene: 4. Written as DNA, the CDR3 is TGTGCCAGCAGCCTCGGACAGGGGGTTGAAGCTTTCTTT. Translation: CASSLGQGVEAFF.

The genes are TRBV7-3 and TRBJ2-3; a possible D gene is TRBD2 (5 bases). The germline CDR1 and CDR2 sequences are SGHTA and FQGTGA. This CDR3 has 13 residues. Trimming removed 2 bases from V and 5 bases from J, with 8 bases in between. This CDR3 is CASSLARGDTQYF. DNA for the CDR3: TGTGCCAGCAGCTTAGCCCGGGGAGATACGCAGTATTTT. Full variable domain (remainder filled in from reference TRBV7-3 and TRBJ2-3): GAGVSQTPSNKVTEKGKYVELRCDPISGHTALYWYRQSLGQGPEFLIYFQGTGAADDSGLPNDRFFAVRPEGSVSTLKIQRTERGDSAVYLCASSLARGDTQYFGPGTRLTVL.

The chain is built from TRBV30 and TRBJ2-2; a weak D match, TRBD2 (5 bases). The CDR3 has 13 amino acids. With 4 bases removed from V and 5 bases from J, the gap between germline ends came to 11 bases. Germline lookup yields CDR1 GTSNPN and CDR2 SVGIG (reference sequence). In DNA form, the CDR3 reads TGTGCCTGGAACTTTGGAGGAACCGGGGAGCTGTTTTTT. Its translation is CAWNFGGTGELFF. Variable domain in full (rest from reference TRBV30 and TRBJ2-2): SQTIHQWPATLVQPVGSPLSLECTVEGTSNPNLYWYRQAAGRGLQLLFYSVGIGQISSEVPQNLSASRPQDRQFILSSKKLLLSDSGFYLCAWNFGGTGELFFGEGSRLTVL.

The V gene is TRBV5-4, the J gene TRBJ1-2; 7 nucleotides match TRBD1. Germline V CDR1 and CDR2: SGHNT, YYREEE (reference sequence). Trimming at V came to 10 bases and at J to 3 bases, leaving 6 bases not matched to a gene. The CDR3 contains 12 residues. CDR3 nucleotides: TGTGCCGGCCACGGGACAGACTATGGCTACACCTTC. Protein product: CAGHGTDYGYTF.

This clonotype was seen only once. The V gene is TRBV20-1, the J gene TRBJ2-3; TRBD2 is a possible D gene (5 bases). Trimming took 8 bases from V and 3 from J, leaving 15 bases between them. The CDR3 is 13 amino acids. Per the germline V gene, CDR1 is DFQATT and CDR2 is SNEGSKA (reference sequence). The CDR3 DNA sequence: TGCAGTACCCCTAGCCCCCGGACAGATACGCAGTATTTT. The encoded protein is CSTPSPRTDTQYF.

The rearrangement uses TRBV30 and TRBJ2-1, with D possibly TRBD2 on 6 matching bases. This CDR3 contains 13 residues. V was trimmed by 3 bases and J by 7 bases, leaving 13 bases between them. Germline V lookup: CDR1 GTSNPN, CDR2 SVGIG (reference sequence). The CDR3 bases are TGTGCCTGGAGGCCGCCTGGGGGGAATGAGCAGTTCTTC. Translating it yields CAWRPPGGNEQFF. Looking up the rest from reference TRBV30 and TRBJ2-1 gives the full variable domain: SQTIHQWPATLVQPVGSPLSLECTVEGTSNPNLYWYRQAAGRGLQLLFYSVGIGQISSEVPQNLSASRPQDRQFILSSKKLLLSDSGFYLCAWRPPGGNEQFFGPGTRLTVL.

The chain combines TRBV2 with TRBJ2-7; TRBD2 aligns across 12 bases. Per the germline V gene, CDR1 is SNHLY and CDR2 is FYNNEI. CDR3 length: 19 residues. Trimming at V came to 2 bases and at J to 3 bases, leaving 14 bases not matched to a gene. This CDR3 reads CASSETPSSGRVWSYEQYF. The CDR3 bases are TGTGCCAGCAGTGAAACCCCCTCTAGCGGGAGGGTTTGGAGCTACGAGCAGTACTTC. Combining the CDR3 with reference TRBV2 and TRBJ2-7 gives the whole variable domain EPEVTQTPSHQVTQMGQEVILRCVPISNHLYFYWYRQILGQKVEFLVSFYNNEISEKSEIFDDQFSVERPDGSNFTLKIRSTKLEDSAMYFCASSETPSSGRVWSYEQYFGPGTRLTVT.

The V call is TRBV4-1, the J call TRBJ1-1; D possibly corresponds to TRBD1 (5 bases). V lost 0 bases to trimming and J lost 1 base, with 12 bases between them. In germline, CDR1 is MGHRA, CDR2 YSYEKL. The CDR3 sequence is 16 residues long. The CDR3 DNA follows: TGCGCCAGCAGCCAAGATCGGCTGGGGGGGAACACTGAAGCTTTCTTT. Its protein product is CASSQDRLGGNTEAFF.

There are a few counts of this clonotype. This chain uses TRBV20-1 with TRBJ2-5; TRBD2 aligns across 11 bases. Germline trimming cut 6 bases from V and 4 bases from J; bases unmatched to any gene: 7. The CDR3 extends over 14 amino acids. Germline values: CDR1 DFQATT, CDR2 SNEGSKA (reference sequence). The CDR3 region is CSALAGGPGETQYF. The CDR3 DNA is TGCAGTGCCTTAGCGGGGGGGCCGGGAGAGACCCAGTACTTC.

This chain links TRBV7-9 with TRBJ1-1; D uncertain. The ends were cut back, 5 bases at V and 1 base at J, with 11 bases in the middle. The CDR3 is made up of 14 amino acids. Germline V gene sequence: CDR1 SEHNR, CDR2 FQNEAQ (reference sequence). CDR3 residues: CASSGPDGNTEAFF. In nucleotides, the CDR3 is TGTGCCAGCAGCGGACCGGACGGGAACACTGAAGCTTTCTTT.